This T cell receptor beta chain comes out of a study of blood T cell repertoires in COVID-19. The CDR3 extends over 16 amino acids. The germline gives CDR1 SGHRS, CDR2 YFSETQ. Deletions cut 4 bases from V and 4 bases from J, with 18 bases between. Measured with immunoSEQ multiplex PCR; TCRdb has only the in-frame clones, and not every one. This table has 200,000 to 300,000 clones, about 79% appearing once. This receptor was obtained from a man aged 40-50 years who had recovered from COVID-19. V is TRBV5-1 and J is TRBJ2-1; weak D call: TRBD2 (6 bases). Input material: peripheral blood. Here the CDR3 reads CASSLQAGSMYNEQFF. CDR3 DNA sequence: TGCGCCAGCAGCCTCCAGGCGGGATCAATGTACAATGAGCAGTTCTTC.